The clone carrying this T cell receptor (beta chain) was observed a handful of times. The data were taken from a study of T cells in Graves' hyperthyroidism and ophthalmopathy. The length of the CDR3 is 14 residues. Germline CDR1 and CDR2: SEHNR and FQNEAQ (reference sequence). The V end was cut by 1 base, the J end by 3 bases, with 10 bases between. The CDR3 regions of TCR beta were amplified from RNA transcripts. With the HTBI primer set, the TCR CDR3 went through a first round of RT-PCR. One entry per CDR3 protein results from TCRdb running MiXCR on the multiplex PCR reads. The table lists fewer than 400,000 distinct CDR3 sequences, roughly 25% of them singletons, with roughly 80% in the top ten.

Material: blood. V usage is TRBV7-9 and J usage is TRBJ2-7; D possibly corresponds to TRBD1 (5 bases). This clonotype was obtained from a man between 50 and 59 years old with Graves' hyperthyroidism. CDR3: CASSLGGADYEQYF. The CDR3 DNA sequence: TGTGCCAGCAGCTTAGGGGGCGCGGACTACGAGCAGTACTTC.